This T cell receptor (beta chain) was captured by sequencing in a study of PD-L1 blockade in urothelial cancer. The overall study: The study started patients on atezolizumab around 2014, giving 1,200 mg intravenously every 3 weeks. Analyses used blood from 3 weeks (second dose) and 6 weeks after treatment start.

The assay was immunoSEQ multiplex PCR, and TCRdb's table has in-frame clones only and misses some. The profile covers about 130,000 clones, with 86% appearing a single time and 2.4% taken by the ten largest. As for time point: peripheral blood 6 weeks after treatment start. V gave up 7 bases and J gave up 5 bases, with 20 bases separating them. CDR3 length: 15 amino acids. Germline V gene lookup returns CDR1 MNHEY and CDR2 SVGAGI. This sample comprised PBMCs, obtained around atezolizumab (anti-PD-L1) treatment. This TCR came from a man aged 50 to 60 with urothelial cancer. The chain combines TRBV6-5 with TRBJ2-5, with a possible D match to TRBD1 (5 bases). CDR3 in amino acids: CASKWGSAPGETQYF. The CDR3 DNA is TGTGCCAGCAAATGGGGCAGTGCTCCCGGGGAGACCCAGTACTTC.